This T cell receptor (beta chain) was observed in a study of CD8+ T cells in alopecia areata. Isolated RNA was reverse transcribed into cDNA used as the sequencing template. The method was immunoSEQ multiplex PCR; TCRdb's version includes in-frame clones alone and lacks a portion of them. The profile covers 150,000 to 200,000 clones, with 60% appearing a single time and around 0.92% taken by the ten largest. Treatment indicated: oral pan-JAK inhibitor, 5-10 mg twice daily. CDR1 SGHTA and CDR2 FQGTGA come from the germline V gene. The CDR3 length is 14 residues. V was cut by 0 bases and J by 3 bases, with 9 bases left in between.

The sample consisted of CD4+ T cells sorted from blood, taken at week 24, from a patient treated with tofacitinib. V gene TRBV7-3 combines with J gene TRBJ2-7; a weak D match, TRBD1 (6 bases). The TCR sequence derives from a human donor with alopecia areata. The CDR3 bases are TGTGCCAGCAGCTTAACGGGGGCAAGCTACGAGCAGTACTTC. Protein product: CASSLTGASYEQYF. The complete variable domain, with remaining parts taken from reference TRBV7-3 and TRBJ2-7, reads GAGVSQTPSNKVTEKGKYVELRCDPISGHTALYWYRQSLGQGPEFLIYFQGTGAADDSGLPNDRFFAVRPEGSVSTLKIQRTERGDSAVYLCASSLTGASYEQYFGPGTRLTVT.